Sequencing of this T cell receptor (beta chain) was carried out in a study of CD8+CD57+ T cells in acquired aplastic anemia. In the study overall: DNA from sorted CD4+ and CD8+ cells averaged around 3 ug.

On this clonotype itself: Since no conserved phenylalanine or tryptophan closes the CDR3, a read error is the likely cause.

The J segment lost 4 bases and the V segment lost 0 bases, leaving 9 bases of the junction unmatched. Germline loops: CDR1 SGHNT, CDR2 YYREEE (reference sequence). The CDR3 has 17 amino acids. Profiles of TCR beta VDJ and CDR3 were generated from a genomic DNA template. From the reads, TCRdb called clonotypes with MiXCR, one entry per CDR3 protein. Among 150,000 to 200,000 distinct CDR3 sequences listed, 40% to 55% were seen once. The sequenced sample consisted of sorted CD4+, CD8+, or CD8+CD57+ T cells (not recorded which) from PBMCs. The receptor's source is a human donor in good health. The chain joins TRBV5-4 to TRBJ2-5; 10 nucleotides line up with TRBD2. The CDR3 protein is CASSLGLAGGRGETQYV. CDR3 sequence (DNA): TGTGCCAGCAGCTTGGGTTTAGCGGGGGGTCGGGGAGAGACCCAGTACGTC.